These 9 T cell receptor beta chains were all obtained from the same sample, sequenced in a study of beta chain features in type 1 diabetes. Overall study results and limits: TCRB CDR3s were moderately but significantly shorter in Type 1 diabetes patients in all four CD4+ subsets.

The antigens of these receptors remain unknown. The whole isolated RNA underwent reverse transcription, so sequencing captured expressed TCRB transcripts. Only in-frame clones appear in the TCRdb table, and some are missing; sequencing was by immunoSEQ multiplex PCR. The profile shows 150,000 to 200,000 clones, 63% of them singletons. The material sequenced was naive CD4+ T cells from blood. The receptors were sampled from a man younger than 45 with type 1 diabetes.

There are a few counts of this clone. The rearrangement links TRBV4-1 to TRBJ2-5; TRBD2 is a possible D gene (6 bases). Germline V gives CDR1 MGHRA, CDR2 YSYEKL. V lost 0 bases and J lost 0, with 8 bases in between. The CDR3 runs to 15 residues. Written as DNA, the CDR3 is TGCGCCAGCAGCCAAGATAGCGGTAACCAAGAGACCCAGTACTTC. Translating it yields CASSQDSGNQETQYF.

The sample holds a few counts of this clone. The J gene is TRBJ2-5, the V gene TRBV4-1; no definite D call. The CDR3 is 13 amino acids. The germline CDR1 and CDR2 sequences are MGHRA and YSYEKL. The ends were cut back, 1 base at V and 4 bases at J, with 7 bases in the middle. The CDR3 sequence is CASSQGVLETQYF. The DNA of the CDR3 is TGCGCCAGCAGCCAAGGGGTGTTAGAGACCCAGTACTTC.

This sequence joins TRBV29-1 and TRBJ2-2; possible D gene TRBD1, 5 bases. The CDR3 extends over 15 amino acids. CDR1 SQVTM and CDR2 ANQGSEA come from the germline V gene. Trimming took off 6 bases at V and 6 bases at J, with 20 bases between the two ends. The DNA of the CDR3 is TGCAGCGTGGCACGGCCCCCCTCAGGGTCCGGGGAGCTGTTTTTT. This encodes CSVARPPSGSGELFF.

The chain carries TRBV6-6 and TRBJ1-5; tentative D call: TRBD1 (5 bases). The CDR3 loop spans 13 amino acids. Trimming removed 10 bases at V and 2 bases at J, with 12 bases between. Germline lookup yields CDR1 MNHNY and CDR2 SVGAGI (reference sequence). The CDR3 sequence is CATWGSRNQPQHF. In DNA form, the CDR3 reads TGTGCCACCTGGGGCAGCCGCAATCAGCCCCAGCATTTT.

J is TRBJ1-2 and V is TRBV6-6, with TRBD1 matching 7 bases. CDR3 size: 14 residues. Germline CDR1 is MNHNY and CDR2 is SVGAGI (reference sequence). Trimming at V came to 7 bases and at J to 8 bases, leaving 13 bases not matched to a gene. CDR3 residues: CASNVDRADIGYTF. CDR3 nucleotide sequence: TGTGCCAGCAACGTCGACAGGGCGGATATCGGCTACACCTTC.

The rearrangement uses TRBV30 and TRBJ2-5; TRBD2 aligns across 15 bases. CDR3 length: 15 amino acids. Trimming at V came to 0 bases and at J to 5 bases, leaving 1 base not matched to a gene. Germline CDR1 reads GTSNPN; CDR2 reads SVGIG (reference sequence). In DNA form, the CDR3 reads TGTGCCTGGAGTGTAGGGACTAGCGGGGGGGAGACCCAGTACTTC. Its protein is CAWSVGTSGGETQYF.

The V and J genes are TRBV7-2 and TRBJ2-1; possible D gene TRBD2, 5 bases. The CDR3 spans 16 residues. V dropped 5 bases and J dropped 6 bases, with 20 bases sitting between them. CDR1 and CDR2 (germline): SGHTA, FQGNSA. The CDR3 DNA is TGTGCCAGCAGCCTAGGCCCGGGAACCCTCGGCAATGAGCAGTTCTTC. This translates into CASSLGPGTLGNEQFF.

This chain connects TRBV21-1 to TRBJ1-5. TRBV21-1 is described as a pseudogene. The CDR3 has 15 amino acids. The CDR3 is CASTTRRDRNQPQHF. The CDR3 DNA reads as TGTGCCAGCACTACAAGGCGAGACCGGAATCAGCCCCAGCATTTT.

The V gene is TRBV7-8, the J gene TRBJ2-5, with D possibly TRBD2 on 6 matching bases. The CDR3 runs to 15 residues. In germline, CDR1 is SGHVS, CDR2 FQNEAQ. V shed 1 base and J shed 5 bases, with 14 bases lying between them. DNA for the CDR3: TGTGCCAGCAGCTTAGTCCTGGAGGGGTACGAGACCCAGTACTTC. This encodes CASSLVLEGYETQYF.